Shown below are 20 T cell receptor beta chains from a single sample sequenced in a study of blood T cell repertoires in COVID-19. The data were produced by immunoSEQ multiplex PCR, yet TCRdb's version contains in-frame clones alone and is incomplete. Of about 200,000 clones in the sample, about 88% were seen once. Specimen: peripheral blood. The receptors here all came from a woman aged 40 to 55 with acute or convalescent COVID-19.

V and J are TRBV11-2 and TRBJ1-1, with D unclear. From germline, CDR1 is SGHAT and CDR2 FQNNGV. V was pared by 1 base and J by 4 bases, with 7 bases between. The CDR3 spans 13 residues. The CDR3 loop reads CASSLARPTEAFF. Written as DNA, the CDR3 is TGTGCCAGCAGCTTAGCCAGGCCCACTGAAGCTTTCTTT.

Comments on this clone: The same CDR3 also results from other DNA sequences found in this sample. V usage is TRBV7-3 and J usage is TRBJ2-3; TRBD2 matches at 8 bases. V shed 5 bases and J 2 bases; nucleotides not matched to a gene: 3. The CDR3 runs 14 residues. CDR1 SGHTA and CDR2 FQGTGA come from the germline V gene. CDR3 in amino acids: CASSPGGVTDTQYF. CDR3 nucleotide sequence: TGTGCCAGCAGCCCCGGGGGGGTCACAGATACGCAGTATTTT.

The chain employs TRBV5-6 and TRBJ1-4, with D possibly matching TRBD1 (6 bases). V was trimmed by 1 base and J by 4 bases, leaving 11 bases between them. CDR1 and CDR2 (germline): SGHDT, YYEEEE. The CDR3 length is 15 residues. The CDR3 sequence is CASSLLGQRNEKLFF. DNA of the CDR3: TGTGCCAGCAGCTTGTTGGGACAACGTAATGAAAAACTGTTTTTT.

The CDR3 coding sequence is TGTGCCAGCAGCTTACAGGGGGCGGGGATGGGTGAAGCTTTCTTT. Amino acids: CASSLQGAGMGEAFF. V gene TRBV3-1 (or the pseudogene TRBV3-2) combines with J gene TRBJ1-1; 9 nucleotides match TRBD1. Germline CDR1 reads LGHDT; CDR2 reads YNNKEL (reference sequence). The CDR3 sequence is 15 residues long. With V trimmed by 5 bases and J by 7 bases, 11 bases remained unmatched.

This sequence joins TRBV12-3 or TRBV12-4 and TRBJ1-2, with TRBD1 matching over 7 bases. This CDR3 has 13 residues. J lost 4 bases, V lost 5 bases, and 4 bases had no gene match. Written as DNA, the CDR3 is TGTGCCAGCAGTCACGACAGGGTCTATGGCTACACCTTC. Amino acids: CASSHDRVYGYTF.

The chain employs TRBV28 and TRBJ2-2; TRBD1 might be the D (6 bases). CDR3 length: 16 amino acids. Per the germline V gene, CDR1 is MDHEN and CDR2 is SYDVKM. Trimming removed 3 bases at V and 0 bases at J, with 11 bases between. The CDR3 sequence: CASSFSGTSNTGELFF. The CDR3 nucleotides are TGTGCCAGCAGTTTTTCCGGGACATCGAACACCGGGGAGCTGTTTTTT.

The V call is TRBV6-5, the J call TRBJ1-2; D is possibly TRBD1 (5 bases). The germline V and J ends were trimmed by 7 bases and 0 bases, with 15 bases remaining between them. CDR3 length equals 15 residues. From germline, CDR1 is MNHEY and CDR2 SVGAGI. As DNA, the CDR3 is TGTGCCAGCAATCGGGGGTCCCAAGCTAACTATGGCTACACCTTC. Amino acids: CASNRGSQANYGYTF.

The CDR3 nucleotides are TGTGCCAGCAGTACGCCGCAGGGAATTACTGGGGCCAACGTCCTGACTTTC. It codes for CASSTPQGITGANVLTF. The chain employs TRBV7-9 and TRBJ2-6, with D possibly matching TRBD1 (5 bases). Between the trimmed V and J ends, which lost 6 bases and 2 bases, there was a span of 17 bases. This CDR3 comprises 17 residues. In germline, CDR1 is SEHNR, CDR2 FQNEAQ (reference sequence).

The chain uses TRBV19 and TRBJ1-4, with 8 positions matching TRBD1. The germline V gene encodes CDR1 LNHDA and CDR2 SQIVND (reference sequence). The CDR3 is 16 residues long. J gave up 0 bases and V 5 bases, and 5 bases lay outside the gene matches. The DNA of the CDR3 is TGTGCCAGTAGTGCCTCACAGGGGGCAACTAATGAAAAACTGTTTTTT. Residues: CASSASQGATNEKLFF.

The gene calls are TRBV2 and TRBJ1-1; a possible D gene is TRBD1 (5 bases). Germline values: CDR1 SNHLY, CDR2 FYNNEI. Trimming took 8 bases from V and 4 from J, leaving 17 bases between them. The CDR3 loop spans 14 amino acids. DNA for the CDR3: TGTGCCAGCTGCGACGGGGGGGAGGGCACTGAAGCTTTCTTT. Translated, it gives CASCDGGEGTEAFF.

The chain couples TRBV2 to TRBJ1-2, with 9 bases that match TRBD1. Germline V gene sequence: CDR1 SNHLY, CDR2 FYNNEI. The CDR3 loop spans 16 amino acids. V shed 4 bases and J 6 bases; nucleotides not matched to a gene: 12. The CDR3 DNA sequence: TGTGCCAGCAGTGCCCTCCGTCTGACAGGGGGTAATGGCTACACCTTC. Its translation: CASSALRLTGGNGYTF.

The rearrangement uses TRBV2 and TRBJ2-1; TRBD1 aligns across 8 bases. The V gene end was trimmed by 7 bases and the J gene end by 7 bases; junction bases not matched to a gene: 12. Germline V lookup: CDR1 SNHLY, CDR2 FYNNEI. The length of the CDR3 is 15 residues. The CDR3 DNA reads as TGTGCCAGCATTCCGGGACAGGTTTTGAAAAATGAGCAGTTCTTC. Amino acid sequence: CASIPGQVLKNEQFF.

This chain connects TRBV19 to TRBJ2-5; TRBD2 aligns across 7 bases. This CDR3 contains 15 residues. Per the germline V gene, CDR1 is LNHDA and CDR2 is SQIVND (reference sequence). Trimming cost V 6 bases and J 5 bases; bases outside gene matches: 12. The chain's CDR3 is CASSSEGGASETQYF. The CDR3 DNA reads TGTGCCAGTAGCTCGGAGGGAGGGGCTTCCGAGACCCAGTACTTC.

V gene TRBV10-3 combines with J gene TRBJ1-2, with TRBD1 matching over 7 bases. Trimming took 4 bases from V and 2 from J; bases not matched to a gene: 7. Germline V gene sequence: CDR1 ENHRY, CDR2 SYGVKD. The CDR3 runs to 15 residues. CDR3 protein: CAISALPGQNYGYTF. CDR3 nucleotide sequence: TGTGCCATCAGTGCGCTCCCGGGACAGAACTATGGCTACACCTTC.

The chain is built from TRBV19 and TRBJ1-1, with D possibly being TRBD1 (6 bases). The ends were cut back, 7 bases at V and 7 bases at J, with 16 bases in the middle. This CDR3 is 13 amino acids long. From germline, CDR1 is LNHDA and CDR2 SQIVND (reference sequence). CDR3 sequence reads: CASKNQGIGEAFF. Written as DNA, the CDR3 is TGTGCCAGTAAAAATCAGGGGATAGGTGAAGCTTTCTTT.

V and J are TRBV18 and TRBJ1-3; 9 bases are shared with TRBD1. The CDR3 extends over 20 amino acids. With V trimmed by 3 bases and J by 0 bases, 15 bases remained unmatched. The germline CDR1 and CDR2 sequences are KGHSH and LQKENI. CDR3 in DNA: TGTGCCAGCTCACCGCCCATGGGGACAGGGATCTTGGCCTCTGGAAACACCATATATTTT. It codes for CASSPPMGTGILASGNTIYF.

The genes are TRBV2 and TRBJ1-1; D ambiguous. The CDR3 runs to 15 residues. CDR1 is SNHLY, CDR2 FYNNEI, per germline. The V and J ends lost 6 bases and 2 bases respectively, with 16 bases between them. The CDR3: CASRGWEAGNTEAFF. CDR3 DNA: TGTGCCAGCAGGGGCTGGGAGGCGGGAAACACTGAAGCTTTCTTT.

The rearrangement uses TRBV25-1 and TRBJ2-6; no definite D call. CDR3 length: 13 residues. Trimming cost V 4 bases and J 4 bases, with 5 bases left between them. Germline loops: CDR1 MGHDK, CDR2 SYGVNS. CDR3 loop: CASSVAGANVLTF. The DNA for the CDR3 is TGTGCCAGCAGTGTAGCCGGGGCCAACGTCCTGACTTTC.

This chain links TRBV7-2 with TRBJ2-3, with TRBD1 matching over 10 bases. The V gene end was trimmed by 4 bases and the J gene end by 3 bases; junction bases not matched to a gene: 4. The CDR3 runs 15 residues. CDR1 and CDR2 (germline): SGHTA, FQGNSA. This CDR3 is CASSSTGGWTDTQYF. CDR3 DNA: TGTGCCAGCAGCTCGACAGGGGGCTGGACAGATACGCAGTATTTT.

The J gene is TRBJ2-1, the V gene TRBV14, with D possibly matching TRBD1 (6 bases). The length of the CDR3 is 17 residues. Trimming removed 4 bases at V and 7 bases at J, with 23 bases between. Germline values: CDR1 SGHDN, CDR2 FVKESK. CDR3 region: CASSPAKFKFRGNEQFF. CDR3 coding DNA: TGTGCCAGCAGCCCAGCTAAATTCAAGTTTAGGGGGAATGAGCAGTTCTTC.